The sequence of this T cell receptor beta chain was determined in a study of T cells in Graves' hyperthyroidism and ophthalmopathy. Findings and caveats of the study: Patients with ophthalmopathy were separated from those with stable hyperthyroidism by a 13 V-J model. In blood, most of the thyroid clonotypes expanded above 0.001 were also present.

Diagnosis rested on symptoms, serum thyroxine and TRAb, thyroid ultrasound, and orbital computed tomography. On this clonotype: Its antigen is still unknown.

V was trimmed by 0 bases and J by 3 bases, leaving 18 bases between them. This CDR3 comprises 17 residues. The germline V gene encodes CDR1 MNHEY and CDR2 SVGEGT. Template material for amplifying TCR beta CDR3 regions consisted of RNA transcripts. The TCR CDR3 first-round RT-PCR relied on the HTBI primer set. MiXCR, applied by TCRdb to the multiplex PCR reads, yields one record per CDR3 protein. The table records about 500,000 distinct CDR3 sequences, 16% of them present only once. This clonotype originated in a woman aged 18-35 years with Graves' hyperthyroidism. The sample consisted of blood. The chain carries TRBV6-2 or TRBV6-3 and TRBJ2-7; no reliable D call. The CDR3 nucleotides are TGTGCCAGCAGTTACTCGAGCGTTGGACCAGCGCTCTACGAGCAGTACTTC. It specifies CASSYSSVGPALYEQYF.